These 15 T cell receptor beta chains came from one sample sequenced in a study of T and B cells in COVID-19 patients. From blood, about 250-500 ng of genomic DNA served as TRB template. TRB rearrangements were amplified by multiplex PCR with BIOMED2 TRB-A/B primers. TCRdb processed the multiplex PCR reads anew with MiXCR; each CDR3 protein has one entry. The table shows about 3,000 distinct CDR3 sequences, with 28% occurring only once. The sample taken for sequencing was blood. These receptors originate from a human donor with active COVID-19. The donor label of this sample is uncertain.

This rearrangement joins TRBV5-1 to TRBJ2-4; 9 nucleotides align to TRBD2. With V trimmed by 0 bases and J by 9 bases, 7 bases remained unmatched. Germline CDR1 reads SGHRS; CDR2 reads YFSETQ. The CDR3 loop spans 15 amino acids. CDR3 region: CASSLVAGGPGIQYF. Here the CDR3 DNA reads TGCGCCAGCAGCTTGGTCGCGGGGGGGCCGGGCATTCAGTACTTC.

Within the sample, this clonotype is medium-sized. The V and J genes are TRBV6-5 and TRBJ2-2; tentatively, D is TRBD1 (6 bases). Germline CDR1 and CDR2: MNHEY and SVGAGI. The CDR3 runs 16 residues. Trimming took 11 bases from V and 4 from J, leaving 23 bases between them. CDR3: CAASGRQVLGTGELFF. For the CDR3, the DNA is TGTGCCGCGTCGGGCCGACAGGTTCTTGGCACCGGGGAGCTGTTTTTT.

This chain links TRBV6-2 or TRBV6-3 with TRBJ1-1; D gene unclear. Trimming removed 6 bases from V and 5 bases from J, with 10 bases in between. Germline V CDR1 and CDR2: MNHEY, SVGEGT. This CDR3 region has 12 residues. For the CDR3, the DNA is TGTGCCAGCAGCGACGCACGAACTGAAGCTTTCTTT. Translation: CASSDARTEAFF.

V gene TRBV5-5 combines with J gene TRBJ2-7, with D unclear. This CDR3 is 12 amino acids long. The V end was cut by 2 bases, the J end by 7 bases, with 10 bases between. The germline gives CDR1 SGHKS, CDR2 YYEKEE (reference sequence). The CDR3 sequence: CASSLGFGEQYF. The CDR3 DNA follows: TGTGCCAGCAGCTTAGGGTTTGGGGAGCAGTACTTC.

This clonotype occurred once. The V call is TRBV7-9, the J call TRBJ2-7; D unresolved. CDR1 is SEHNR, CDR2 FQNEAQ, per germline (reference sequence). The CDR3 consists of 12 residues. Trimming took off 5 bases at V and 5 bases at J, with 10 bases between the two ends. The CDR3: CASSPEVNEQYF. DNA of the CDR3: TGTGCCAGCAGCCCAGAGGTCAACGAGCAGTACTTC.

The V and J genes are TRBV5-1 and TRBJ2-1; 8 bases are a match to TRBD2. V gave up 1 base and J gave up 7 bases; unmatched junction bases: 10. The germline CDR1 and CDR2 sequences are SGHRS and YFSETQ. The CDR3 spans 16 residues. CDR3 nucleotides: TGCGCCAGCAGCTTGAGTCCGGGGGGGCCAGAAAATGAGCAGTTCTTC. This encodes CASSLSPGGPENEQFF.

Judged by abundance, this clonotype is medium-sized. This chain joins TRBV19 and TRBJ1-4, with D perhaps matching TRBD1 (5 bases). The CDR3 sequence is 16 residues long. Deletions cut 5 bases from V and 6 bases from J, with 19 bases between. CDR1 LNHDA and CDR2 SQIVND come from the germline V gene (reference sequence). The CDR3 sequence: CASSGRWAGFDEKLFF. The CDR3 DNA reads as TGTGCCAGTAGTGGTAGGTGGGCAGGGTTCGATGAAAAACTGTTTTTT. Supplemented by reference TRBV19 and TRBJ1-4, the full variable domain reads DGGITQSPKYLFRKEGQNVTLSCEQNLNHDAMYWYRQDPGQGLRLIYYSQIVNDFQKGDIAEGYSVSREKKESFPLTVTSAQKNPTAFYLCASSGRWAGFDEKLFFGSGTQLSVL.

The chain carries TRBV6-2 or TRBV6-3 and TRBJ2-3; possible D gene TRBD1, 6 bases. The CDR3 totals 16 residues. Germline V gives CDR1 MNHEY, CDR2 SVGEGT. Trimming removed 5 bases at V and 8 bases at J, with 23 bases between. CDR3 in amino acids: CASSVFGGQRPLTQYF. The DNA for the CDR3 is TGTGCCAGCAGTGTATTTGGGGGCCAGCGGCCACTTACGCAGTATTTT.

This clonotype is deemed medium-sized. The genes are TRBV19 and TRBJ2-7; D possibly corresponds to TRBD1 (5 bases). This CDR3 contains 16 residues. Germline V gene lookup returns CDR1 LNHDA and CDR2 SQIVND (reference sequence). V dropped 1 base and J dropped 0 bases, with 13 bases sitting between them. CDR3 amino acids: CASSIGGRLNSYEQYF. CDR3 in DNA: TGTGCCAGTAGTATAGGGGGCCGCCTCAACTCCTACGAGCAGTACTTC.

In its sample, this clonotype was seen a few times. The rearrangement links TRBV6-4 to TRBJ2-2; tentatively, D is TRBD2 (6 bases). CDR1 and CDR2 (germline): MRHNA, SNTAGT. Trimming left V 4 bases short and J 2 bases short, with 11 bases between. This CDR3 comprises 15 residues. The CDR3 nucleotides read TGTGCCAGCAGTGCCGGGGAGGCCAACACCGGGGAGCTGTTTTTT. Protein product: CASSAGEANTGELFF.

This clonotype is classed as medium-sized (0.01 to 0.1%). CDR3 nucleotide sequence: TGTGCCAGTAGTTCCCGGGAGGTTAGGACTGAAGCTTTCTTT. It codes for CASSSREVRTEAFF. The chain joins TRBV19 to TRBJ1-1; no firm D call. The CDR3 spans 14 residues. The germline V and J ends were trimmed by 5 bases and 5 bases, with 15 bases remaining between them. Germline V CDR1 and CDR2: LNHDA, SQIVND (reference sequence).

The chain is built from TRBV5-1 and TRBJ1-4; D unclear. Trimming shortened V by 5 bases and J by 4 bases, and 18 bases separated the two germline ends. Germline V gives CDR1 SGHRS, CDR2 YFSETQ. This CDR3 region has 16 residues. The CDR3 here is CASRGYTDGGNEKLFF. For the CDR3, the DNA is TGCGCCAGCAGGGGTTATACGGACGGAGGTAATGAAAAACTGTTTTTT.

This clonotype was seen more than once but under ten times. The chain is built from TRBV5-4 and TRBJ2-7, with D possibly being TRBD1 or TRBD2 (5 bases each). Germline assignment: CDR1 SGHNT and CDR2 YYREEE (reference sequence). CDR3 length: 13 amino acids. V dropped 4 bases and J dropped 3 bases, with 11 bases sitting between them. CDR3 nucleotide sequence: TGTGCCAGCAGCCCCGGGGACCACTACGAGCAGTACTTC. This encodes CASSPGDHYEQYF. Combining the CDR3 with reference TRBV5-4 and TRBJ2-7 gives the whole variable domain ETGVTQSPTHLIKTRGQQVTLRCSSQSGHNTVSWYQQALGQGPQFIFQYYREEENGRGNFPPRFSGLQFPNYSSELNVNALELDDSALYLCASSPGDHYEQYFGPGTRLTVT.

The chain uses TRBV19 and TRBJ1-2; TRBD1 agrees at 8 bases. This CDR3 spans 13 amino acids. The germline V gene encodes CDR1 LNHDA and CDR2 SQIVND (reference sequence). The V segment lost 4 bases and the J segment 8 bases; nucleotides outside the gene matches: 6. The CDR3 DNA follows: TGTGCCAGTAGTAATCGCAGGGGGCGAGGCTACACCTTC. It translates to CASSNRRGRGYTF.

This clonotype came up a few times. V and J are TRBV20-1 and TRBJ2-5; TRBD1 agrees at 9 bases. The CDR3 totals 13 residues. V was pared by 5 bases and J by 5 bases, with 6 bases of the junction left unmatched. Germline V lookup: CDR1 DFQATT, CDR2 SNEGSKA (reference sequence). For the CDR3, the DNA is TGCAGTGCTGGGACAGGGTCTTTGGAGACCCAGTACTTC. Translating gives CSAGTGSLETQYF.